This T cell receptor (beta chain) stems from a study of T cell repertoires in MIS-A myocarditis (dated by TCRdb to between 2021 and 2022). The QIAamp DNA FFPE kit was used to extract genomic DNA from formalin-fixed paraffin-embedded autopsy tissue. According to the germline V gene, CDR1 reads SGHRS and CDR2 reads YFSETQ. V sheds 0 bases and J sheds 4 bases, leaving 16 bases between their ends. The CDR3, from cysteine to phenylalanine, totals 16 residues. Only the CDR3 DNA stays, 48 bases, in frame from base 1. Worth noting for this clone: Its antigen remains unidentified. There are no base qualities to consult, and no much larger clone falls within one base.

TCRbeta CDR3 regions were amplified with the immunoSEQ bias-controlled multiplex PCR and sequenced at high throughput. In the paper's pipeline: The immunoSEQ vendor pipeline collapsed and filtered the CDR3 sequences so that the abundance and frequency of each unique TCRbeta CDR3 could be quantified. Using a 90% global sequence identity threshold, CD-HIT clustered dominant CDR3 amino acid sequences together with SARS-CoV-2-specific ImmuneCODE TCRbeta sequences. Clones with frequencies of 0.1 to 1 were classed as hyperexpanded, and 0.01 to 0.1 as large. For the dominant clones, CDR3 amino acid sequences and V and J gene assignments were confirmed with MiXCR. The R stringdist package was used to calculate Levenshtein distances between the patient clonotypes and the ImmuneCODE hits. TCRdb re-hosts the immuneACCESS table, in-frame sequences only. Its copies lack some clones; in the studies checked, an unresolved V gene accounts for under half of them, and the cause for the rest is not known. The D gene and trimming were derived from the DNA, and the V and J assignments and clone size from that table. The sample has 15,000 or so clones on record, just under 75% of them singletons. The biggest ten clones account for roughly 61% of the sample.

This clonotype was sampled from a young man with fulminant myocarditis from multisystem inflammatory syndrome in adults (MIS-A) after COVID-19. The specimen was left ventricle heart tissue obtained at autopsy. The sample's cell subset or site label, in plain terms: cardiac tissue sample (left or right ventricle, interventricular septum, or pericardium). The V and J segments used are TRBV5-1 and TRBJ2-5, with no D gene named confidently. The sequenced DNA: TGCGCCAGCAGCTTGGATGTAGCAGGATCGGGAGAGACCCAGTACTTC. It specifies CASSLDVAGSGETQYF.